The next 3 T cell receptor beta chains were all read from a single sample in a study of human T cells and chemical hapten exposure. Treatment specified: therapeutic diphenylcyclopropenone sensitization with weekly scalp DPC. Individual cDNA molecules received unique molecular identifiers in the library. TCRdb processed the reads anew with MiXCR; each CDR3 protein has one entry. Of about 280 distinct CDR3 sequences listed, approximately 49% are singletons. This specimen consisted of whole blood, obtained before DPC sensitization or 2, 6, or about 24 weeks after (not recorded which). Receptors originate from an adult with alopecia areata. Some clones in this sample may be carry-over from other donors' samples. This table probably holds off-target reads from a library built for another chain.

V and J are TRBV28 and TRBJ2-3, with D perhaps TRBD2 (6 bases). This CDR3 comprises 14 residues. The germline V gene encodes CDR1 MDHEN and CDR2 SYDVKM. V lost 6 bases, J lost 4 bases, and 14 bases lay in between. Here the CDR3 DNA reads TGTGCCAGCAGCCAAGGGAGGAAGGCAGATACGCAGTATTTT. This sequence encodes CASSQGRKADTQYF.

This clonotype appeared a few times. One junction end disagrees with the germline gene, perhaps due to a read error. This rearrangement joins TRBV5-1 to TRBJ2-7; 12 nucleotides line up with TRBD1. This CDR3 has 14 amino acids. CDR1 SGHRS and CDR2 YFSETQ come from the germline V gene. CDR3 protein: CASSEGQGAGQEDF. CDR3 DNA: TGCGCCAGCAGCGAGGGACAGGGGGCAGGACAGGAGGACTTC.

This chain joins TRBV30 and TRBJ1-1; D not resolved. V lost 6 bases to trimming and J lost 1 base, with 6 bases between them. This CDR3 has 11 residues. Germline CDR1 GTSNPN, CDR2 SVGIG (reference sequence). The CDR3 region is CACAGNTEAFF. The CDR3 DNA reads TGTGCCTGCGCGGGGAACACTGAAGCTTTCTTT.